This entry lists 10 T cell receptor beta chains sequenced from one sample in a study of response to subunit inactivated influenza vaccine. TCRdb recomputed calls from the RT-PCR reads with MiXCR, one row per CDR3 protein. The sample yields some 520,000 distinct CDR3 sequences, approximately 15% seen once. Sequences were derived from CD4+ T cells sorted from PBMCs, sampled 23 to 25 months after vaccination. All receptors derive from a man aged 50-75 years who received an inactivated influenza vaccine.

This clonotype was counted only a few times. This chain joins TRBV4-2 and TRBJ2-7; 9 nucleotides line up with TRBD2. Germline V lookup: CDR1 LGHNA, CDR2 YNFKEQ. The V gene end was trimmed by 0 bases and the J gene end by 2 bases; junction bases not matched to a gene: 2. This CDR3 is built from 15 residues. The DNA of the CDR3 is TGTGCCAGCAGCCAAGAGTTAGCGGGGGCCTACGAGCAGTACTTC. The encoded protein is CASSQELAGAYEQYF.

The chain employs TRBV20-1 and TRBJ2-3, with TRBD1 matching 7 bases. The ends lost 0 bases at V and 0 bases at J; junction bases unmatched: 6. CDR3 length: 16 residues. Germline assignment: CDR1 DFQATT and CDR2 SNEGSKA (reference sequence). The CDR3: CSARDFRTGSTDTQYF. The CDR3 DNA follows: TGCAGTGCTAGAGACTTCCGGACAGGTAGCACAGATACGCAGTATTTT.

This clonotype showed up just a few times. The rearrangement joins TRBV3-1 to TRBJ2-3; 7 nucleotides agree with TRBD2. Per the germline V gene, CDR1 is LGHDT and CDR2 is YNNKEL (reference sequence). Trimming took 4 bases from V and 2 from J; bases not matched to a gene: 6. There are 15 residues in the CDR3. Here the CDR3 reads CASSPTGTNTDTQYF. CDR3 nucleotides: TGTGCCAGCAGCCCTACCGGGACTAACACAGATACGCAGTATTTT.

This clonotype has just a few counts. The chain employs TRBV6-1 and TRBJ2-1, with a weak D call TRBD1 (6 bases). This CDR3 has 14 residues. Germline loops: CDR1 MNHNS, CDR2 SASEGT. Trimming removed 5 bases at V and 0 bases at J, with 8 bases between. The CDR3 spells CASSRQVSYNEQFF. The CDR3 nucleotides are TGTGCCAGCAGTCGACAGGTCTCCTACAATGAGCAGTTCTTC.

The chain employs TRBV11-2 and TRBJ2-6; TRBD2 matches at 10 bases. Losses at the gene ends were 5 bases for V and 2 bases for J; bases not matched to a gene: 3. There are 16 residues in the CDR3. CDR1 and CDR2 (germline): SGHAT, FQNNGV. The CDR3 region is CASSQSGGAGANVLTF. In DNA, the CDR3 is TGTGCCAGCAGCCAAAGCGGGGGGGCTGGGGCCAACGTCCTGACTTTC.

In its sample, this clonotype was seen a few times. V gene TRBV7-9 combines with J gene TRBJ2-1, with D unresolved. Per the germline V gene, CDR1 is SEHNR and CDR2 is FQNEAQ (reference sequence). Trimming left V 1 base short and J 7 bases short, with 11 bases between. CDR3 length: 14 residues. The CDR3 loop is CASSLDIGLNEQFF. In DNA, the CDR3 is TGTGCCAGCAGCTTAGATATAGGGCTGAATGAGCAGTTCTTC. The whole variable domain, filled in from reference TRBV7-9 and TRBJ2-1, reads DTGVSQNPRHKITKRGQNVTFRCDPISEHNRLYWYRQTLGQGPEFLTYFQNEAQLEKSRLLSDRFSAERPKGSFSTLEIQRTEQGDSAMYLCASSLDIGLNEQFFGPGTRLTVL.

The rearrangement joins TRBV7-9 to TRBJ1-4; no firm D call. From germline, CDR1 is SEHNR and CDR2 FQNEAQ (reference sequence). The V end lost 1 base, the J end lost 3 bases, and 9 bases lay between the germline ends. CDR3 length: 15 amino acids. Written as DNA, the CDR3 is TGTGCCAGCAGCTTAGGTGGACCTTCTAATGAAAAACTGTTTTTT. Translation: CASSLGGPSNEKLFF.

V is TRBV5-6 and J is TRBJ2-1, with 11 bases aligning to TRBD2. Germline values: CDR1 SGHDT, CDR2 YYEEEE. V trimming: 4 bases; J trimming: 6 bases; junction bases outside the gene matches: 12. This CDR3 comprises 17 residues. This CDR3 is CASSIGPTSGGSNEQFF. DNA of the CDR3: TGTGCCAGCAGCATTGGACCAACTAGCGGGGGTTCCAATGAGCAGTTCTTC.

J is TRBJ2-3 and V is TRBV6-1; D is uncertain. V was clipped by 6 bases and J by 2 bases, with 6 bases between them. CDR1 and CDR2 from the germline V gene are MNHNS and SASEGT. The CDR3 is made up of 12 amino acids. This CDR3 is CASRGPTDTQYF. The DNA of the CDR3 is TGTGCCAGCAGAGGACCCACAGATACGCAGTATTTT.

This clonotype came up a few times. J is TRBJ2-7 and V is TRBV20-1; D remains ambiguous. The V gene's germline CDR1 is DFQATT and CDR2 SNEGSKA (reference sequence). Trimming stripped 3 bases from V and 3 bases from J, with 12 bases between. The CDR3 consists of 13 residues. CDR3 in amino acids: CSASGSLYYEQYF. In nucleotides, the CDR3 is TGCAGTGCTAGCGGGTCCCTTTACTACGAGCAGTACTTC.